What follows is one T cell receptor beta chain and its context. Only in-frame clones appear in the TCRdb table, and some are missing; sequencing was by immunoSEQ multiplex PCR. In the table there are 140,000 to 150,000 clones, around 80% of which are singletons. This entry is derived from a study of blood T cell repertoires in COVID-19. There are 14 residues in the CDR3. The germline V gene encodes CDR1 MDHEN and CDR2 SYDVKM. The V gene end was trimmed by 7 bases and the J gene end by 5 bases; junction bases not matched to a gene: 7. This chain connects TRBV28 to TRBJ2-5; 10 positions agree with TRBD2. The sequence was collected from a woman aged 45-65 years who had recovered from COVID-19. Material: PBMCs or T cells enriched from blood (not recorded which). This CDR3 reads CASTRLAGGETQYF. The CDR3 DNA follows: TGTGCCAGCACACGACTAGCGGGTGGGGAGACCCAGTACTTC.